This T cell receptor beta chain was documented in a study of preoperative IRX-2 immunotherapy in early breast cancer. Sample treatment: preoperative locoregional IRX-2 cytokine immunotherapy. Samples came from a phase Ib trial of preoperative locoregional IRX-2 cytokine immunotherapy. Using immunoSEQ multiplex PCR, the repertoire was profiled, and TCRdb retains in-frame clones only, with some absent. The sample lists some 99,000 clones; 80% to 90% were seen once. The sample was tumor tissue, taken after IRX-2 immunotherapy. The clonotype originates from a human donor with breast cancer.

The CDR3 reads CASSVSGQVGQPQHF. The DNA of the CDR3 is TGTGCCAGCAGCGTTTCCGGACAGGTTGGTCAGCCCCAGCATTTT. The chain combines TRBV9 with TRBJ1-5; 7 positions agree with TRBD1. Trimming took 2 bases from V and 6 from J; bases not matched to a gene: 8. Germline values: CDR1 SGDLS, CDR2 YYNGEE. The CDR3 consists of 15 residues.